Presented here are 11 T cell receptor beta chains from one specimen sequenced in a study of blood T cell repertoires in COVID-19. The protocol was immunoSEQ multiplex PCR, while the TCRdb copy is restricted to in-frame clones and leaves out a portion. The table lists roughly 200,000 clones, over 70% of them singletons. Sequencing was carried out using peripheral blood. The receptor set was obtained from a woman aged 80 or older with acute or convalescent COVID-19.

This chain connects TRBV2 to TRBJ2-5; 7 nucleotides match TRBD1. Germline CDR1 is SNHLY and CDR2 is FYNNEI. The length of the CDR3 is 14 residues. With 8 bases clipped from V and 2 bases from J, the junction kept 8 bases outside the gene matches. CDR3 loop: CASGRSTGQETQYF. The CDR3 DNA reads TGTGCCAGCGGAAGATCGACAGGGCAAGAGACCCAGTACTTC.

With respect to this clone: In the same sample, other DNA sequences code for this CDR3. The chain uses TRBV12-3 or TRBV12-4 and TRBJ2-1; D not resolved. Trimming shortened V by 6 bases and J by 6 bases, and 6 bases separated the two germline ends. This CDR3 region has 11 residues. The CDR3 here is CASSLSNEQFF. The CDR3 bases are TGTGCCAGCAGCCTTTCCAATGAGCAGTTCTTC.

The chain carries TRBV11-2 and TRBJ1-2, with TRBD1 as a possible D gene (5 bases). This CDR3 is 15 amino acids long. Germline loops: CDR1 SGHAT, CDR2 FQNNGV. V shed 1 base and J shed 1 base, with 10 bases lying between them. In DNA form, the CDR3 reads TGTGCCAGCAGCTTAGGGGGGGATGGTAACTATGGCTACACCTTC. It codes for CASSLGGDGNYGYTF. The full variable domain, in which reference TRBV11-2 and TRBJ1-2 provide the parts outside the CDR3, is EAGVAQSPRYKIIEKRQSVAFWCNPISGHATLYWYQQILGQGPKLLIQFQNNGVVDDSQLPKDRFSAERLKGVDSTLKIQPAKLEDSAVYLCASSLGGDGNYGYTFGSGTRLTVV.

The chain's CDR3 is CASSRYRVNYNEQFF. CDR3 nucleotide sequence: TGTGCCAGTAGTAGGTACAGGGTGAACTACAATGAGCAGTTCTTC. This rearrangement joins TRBV19 to TRBJ2-1, with a possible D match to TRBD1 (6 bases). V was trimmed by 4 bases and J by 3 bases, leaving 13 bases between them. The CDR3 consists of 15 residues. Germline loops: CDR1 LNHDA, CDR2 SQIVND (reference sequence).

The chain couples TRBV6-5 to TRBJ1-2, with TRBD1 matching 8 bases. The CDR3 is 12 residues long. In germline, CDR1 is MNHEY, CDR2 SVGAGI. V was clipped by 6 bases and J by 10 bases; unmatched bases: 7. The CDR3 sequence: CASRFGQGHYTF. CDR3 coding DNA: TGTGCCAGCAGATTCGGACAGGGTCACTACACCTTC.

This clone was counted only a few times. V and J are TRBV18 and TRBJ1-1; D gene uncertain. CDR1 is KGHSH, CDR2 LQKENI, per germline. The CDR3 sequence is 14 residues long. V was clipped by 2 bases and J by 1 base, with 8 bases between them. The CDR3 DNA follows: TGTGCCAGCTCACCAGCGGGGTGGAACACTGAAGCTTTCTTT. Protein: CASSPAGWNTEAFF.

The chain couples TRBV6-2 or TRBV6-3 to TRBJ2-1, with D unresolved. The ends were cut back, 5 bases at V and 4 bases at J, with 9 bases in the middle. There are 13 residues in the CDR3. Germline V gives CDR1 MNHEY, CDR2 SVGEGT. The CDR3 nucleotides are TGTGCCAGCAGTATGACACCTTACAATGAGCAGTTCTTC. It translates to CASSMTPYNEQFF.

This clone showed up just once. The gene calls are TRBV21-1 and TRBJ2-7; the D call in the table, TRBD1, was not verified against the DNA. TRBV21-1 is a documented pseudogene. The CDR3 length is 15 residues. CDR3 residues: CASSKDGRGNYEQYF. The CDR3, as DNA: TGTGCCAGCAGCAAAGATGGCAGGGGGAATTACGAGCAGTACTTC.

The chain combines TRBV19 with TRBJ2-5; 8 bases match TRBD2. The CDR3 length is 15 residues. The V segment lost 4 bases and the J segment 2 bases; nucleotides outside the gene matches: 6. Germline V gene sequence: CDR1 LNHDA, CDR2 SQIVND (reference sequence). CDR3 sequence (DNA): TGTGCCAGTAGTACCCAAGCGGGAGTTCAAGAGACCCAGTACTTC. Its protein is CASSTQAGVQETQYF.

This clone was counted once. V and J are TRBV28 and TRBJ2-7; 9 positions agree with TRBD2. This CDR3 comprises 16 residues. Germline CDR1 and CDR2: MDHEN and SYDVKM. V gave up 3 bases and J gave up 0 bases; unmatched junction bases: 6. CDR3 bases: TGTGCCAGCAGTTTGCAAACGGGACTAGCCTCCTACGAGCAGTACTTC. This sequence encodes CASSLQTGLASYEQYF.

The V and J genes are TRBV5-5 and TRBJ2-7; tentatively, D is TRBD1 (5 bases). Germline V gives CDR1 SGHKS, CDR2 YYEKEE (reference sequence). V gave up 5 bases and J gave up 0 bases, with 9 bases separating them. CDR3 length: 13 residues. The CDR3 DNA is TGTGCCAGCAGACCACAGGTCTCCTACGAGCAGTACTTC. Protein sequence: CASRPQVSYEQYF.